A selection of T cell receptor beta chains follows, all from one sample in a study of PD-1 blockade in classical Hodgkin lymphoma. The data were produced by immunoSEQ multiplex PCR, yet TCRdb's version contains in-frame clones alone and is incomplete. The sample lists about 46,000 clones, around 80% seen once, with roughly 20% in the top ten. The specimen was peripheral blood mononuclear cells (PBMCs), collected before the second cycle of nivolumab. The receptors here all came from a human donor with classical Hodgkin lymphoma. The CDR3 runs from the conserved cysteine through the conserved F or W. Fields, in order: D gene, J gene, V gene, clone size, CDR3 DNA, CDR3 protein. A D gene is named only where the DNA matches it firmly. Clone size, where shown, is once, few, many, or a class for clones that have expanded.

D: -
J: TRBJ2-3
V: TRBV6-1
size: few
DNA: TGTGCCAGCAGTGAAGGTCTAGTTCCAGATACGCAGTATTTT
CDR3: CASSEGLVPDTQYF

D: TRBD1
J: TRBJ1-3
V: TRBV11-3
size: once
DNA: TGTGCCAGCACCGGTCGACAGGGGGCTGGAAACACCATATATTTT
CDR3: CASTGRQGAGNTIYF

D: TRBD1
J: TRBJ2-7
V: TRBV2
size: -
DNA: TGTGCCAGCAGTTGGACAGGGCTTGACGAGCAGTACTTC
CDR3: CASSWTGLDEQYF

D: -
J: TRBJ1-1
V: TRBV27
size: few
DNA: TGTGCCAGCAGTCCGGACAGCCCTGAGGATACTGAAGCTTTCTTT
CDR3: CASSPDSPEDTEAFF

D: -
J: TRBJ2-7
V: TRBV7-3
size: few
DNA: TGTGCCAGCAGCTTCCTTCCAGGGGGGTCCTACGAGCAGTACTTC
CDR3: CASSFLPGGSYEQYF

D: -
J: TRBJ1-1
V: TRBV29-1
size: few
DNA: TGCAGCGTTGAATGGTTTGAGGGTGGCGGCACTGAAGCTTTCTTT
CDR3: CSVEWFEGGGTEAFF

D: TRBD2
J: TRBJ2-1
V: TRBV4-3
size: -
DNA: TGCGCCAGCAGCCAAAGAACAGCGGGGGGGCGAAATGAGCAGTTCTTC
CDR3: CASSQRTAGGRNEQFF

D: -
J: TRBJ2-3
V: TRBV7-3
size: -
DNA: TGTGCCAGCAGCCTCCTTGAATGGGGAAACACAGATACGCAGTATTTT
CDR3: CASSLLEWGNTDTQYF

D: TRBD1
J: TRBJ2-3
V: TRBV4-2
size: once
DNA: TGTGCCAGCAGCCAAGATACAGGGGGCTCGAGCACAGATACGCAGTATTTT
CDR3: CASSQDTGGSSTDTQYF

D: -
J: TRBJ2-7
V: TRBV6-6
size: -
DNA: TGTGCCAGCAGTTACGAATCAGAACCTTACGAGCAGTACTTC
CDR3: CASSYESEPYEQYF

D: -
J: TRBJ1-2
V: TRBV5-6
size: -
DNA: TGTGCCAGCAGCTTGGGACGAGTGGGCTACACCTTC
CDR3: CASSLGRVGYTF

D: -
J: TRBJ1-3
V: TRBV19
size: -
DNA: TGTGCCAGCAGGGAGACCTCTGGAAACACCATATATTTT
CDR3: CASRETSGNTIYF

D: -
J: TRBJ1-3
V: TRBV4-1
size: -
DNA: TGCGCCAGCAGCCTAATAGCCGATTCTGGAAACACCATATATTTT
CDR3: CASSLIADSGNTIYF

D: TRBD2
J: TRBJ2-4
V: TRBV18
size: -
DNA: TGTGCCAGCTCGTGGACTAGCCACCCTAACATTCAGTACTTC
CDR3: CASSWTSHPNIQYF

D: -
J: TRBJ2-3
V: TRBV5-1
size: -
DNA: TGCGCCAGCAGCTTGGTTCGGGAGTCCGCAGATACGCAGTATTTT
CDR3: CASSLVRESADTQYF

D: TRBD1
J: TRBJ1-3
V: TRBV10-3
size: -
DNA: TGTGCCTTCGGGACCGGGACAGCTGGAAACACCATATATTTT
CDR3: CAFGTGTAGNTIYF

D: -
J: TRBJ2-5
V: TRBV18
size: medium-sized
DNA: TGTGCCAGCTCGCTAAGCACAGGGAGAGGGGAGACCCAGTACTTC
CDR3: CASSLSTGRGETQYF

D: TRBD2
J: TRBJ2-3
V: TRBV6-1
size: -
DNA: TGTGCCAGCAGTGAAATCGCGGGGGGCCGCACAGATACGCAGTATTTT
CDR3: CASSEIAGGRTDTQYF

D: -
J: TRBJ2-5
V: TRBV7-6
size: -
DNA: TGTGCCAGCAGCCGCTTTCAGGGACAAGAGACCCAGTACTTC
CDR3: CASSRFQGQETQYF

D: TRBD1
J: TRBJ1-2
V: TRBV6-6
size: -
DNA: TGTGCCAGCAGTTACCGGGGGCGGGGACAGGGAGGTGACTACACCTTC
CDR3: CASSYRGRGQGGDYTF

D: -
J: TRBJ2-3
V: TRBV5-1
size: few
DNA: TGCGCCAGCAGCCTGCGACTCCGCACAGATACGCAGTATTTT
CDR3: CASSLRLRTDTQYF

D: -
J: TRBJ2-5
V: TRBV18
size: -
DNA: TGTGCCAGCTCACCAGGGCAGGAGACCCAGTACTTC
CDR3: CASSPGQETQYF

D: -
J: TRBJ1-2
V: TRBV29-1
size: -
DNA: TGCAGCGTTGTCGAGGGGGGTGGCTACACCTTC
CDR3: CSVVEGGGYTF

D: -
J: TRBJ2-7
V: TRBV6-5
size: -
DNA: TGTGCCAGCAGGTCCAGGAACGAGCAGTACTTC
CDR3: CASRSRNEQYF

D: TRBD2
J: TRBJ2-5
V: TRBV12-5
size: -
DNA: TGTGCTAGTGGCCTACCCCTCGGGGGGCAAGAGACCCAGTACTTC
CDR3: CASGLPLGGQETQYF

D: -
J: TRBJ1-2
V: TRBV9
size: -
DNA: TGTGCCAGCAGCTCACAGGGTCCGAACTATGGCTACACCTTC
CDR3: CASSSQGPNYGYTF

D: TRBD1
J: TRBJ1-5
V: TRBV15
size: -
DNA: TGTGCCACCAGCATCCACAGGGGGCTGAATCAGCCCCAGCATTTT
CDR3: CATSIHRGLNQPQHF

D: -
J: TRBJ1-2
V: TRBV7-8
size: -
DNA: TGTGCCAGCAGCCCCGGGACTCCGGGGGGTTTTGGCTACACCTTC
CDR3: CASSPGTPGGFGYTF

D: TRBD2
J: TRBJ2-3
V: TRBV29-1
size: -
DNA: TGCAGCGTTGCGCGGGGGGGCGGAGATACGCAGTATTTT
CDR3: CSVARGGGDTQYF

D: -
J: TRBJ2-2
V: TRBV11-3
size: -
DNA: TGTGCCAGCAGCTTCTTGTTGACCGGGGAGCTGTTTTTT
CDR3: CASSFLLTGELFF

D: TRBD1
J: TRBJ2-2
V: TRBV10-3
size: -
DNA: TGTGCCATCAGTGCGTCGACAGGGGTAGACACCGGGGAGCTGTTTTTT
CDR3: CAISASTGVDTGELFF

D: -
J: TRBJ1-2
V: TRBV30
size: -
DNA: TGTGCCTGCGTACGTTTGGGGGGTCTTTCCTATGGCTACACCTTC
CDR3: CACVRLGGLSYGYTF

D: -
J: TRBJ1-2
V: TRBV19
size: once
DNA: TGTGCCAGTAGCCTCGGGACGTTGGGCTACACCTTC
CDR3: CASSLGTLGYTF

D: TRBD2
J: TRBJ2-1
V: TRBV7-2
size: -
DNA: TGTGCCAGCAGCTTATATGCGGGGGTCTCCTACAATGAGCAGTTCTTC
CDR3: CASSLYAGVSYNEQFF

D: -
J: TRBJ1-5
V: TRBV18
size: -
DNA: TGTGCCAGCTCACCGGGTCGGGACTATAGCAATCAGCCCCAGCATTTT
CDR3: CASSPGRDYSNQPQHF

D: -
J: TRBJ1-2
V: TRBV7-2
size: -
DNA: TGTGCCAGCAGCTTATATCGGCCGCCGGCTAACTATGGCTACACCTTC
CDR3: CASSLYRPPANYGYTF

D: TRBD1
J: TRBJ2-3
V: TRBV5-3
size: -
DNA: TGTGCCAGAAGCCCAGCGGACAGGGGGCGGGGGAGCACAGATACGCAGTATTTT
CDR3: CARSPADRGRGSTDTQYF

D: -
J: TRBJ1-1
V: TRBV7-2
size: -
DNA: TGTGCCAGCAGCAGGGGAAGACGGACTGAAGCTTTCTTT
CDR3: CASSRGRRTEAFF

D: -
J: TRBJ2-7
V: TRBV5-6
size: few
DNA: TGTGCCAGCAGCTCCCCCGGGACCTACTACGAGCAGTACTTC
CDR3: CASSSPGTYYEQYF

D: TRBD2
J: TRBJ2-2
V: TRBV5-1
size: -
DNA: TGCGCCAGCAGCTTGCCCGGGGGGGCCGGGGAGCTGTTTTTT
CDR3: CASSLPGGAGELFF

D: -
J: TRBJ2-1
V: TRBV28
size: -
DNA: TGTGCCAGCAGTTTATTGGTGGACGATGAGCAGTTCTTC
CDR3: CASSLLVDDEQFF

D: -
J: TRBJ2-1
V: TRBV30
size: -
DNA: TGTGCCGGAAAAGAACCGGGGACGCAGTTTGAGCAGTTCTTC
CDR3: CAGKEPGTQFEQFF

D: -
J: TRBJ2-7
V: TRBV19
size: few
DNA: TGTGCCAGTAGCCTCCGGGAGAGGGCGTCCGAGCAGTACTTC
CDR3: CASSLRERASEQYF

D: -
J: TRBJ1-5
V: TRBV9
size: -
DNA: TGTGCCAGCAGCGCCAGGGGAATCAATCAGCCCCAGCATTTT
CDR3: CASSARGINQPQHF

D: -
J: TRBJ1-2
V: TRBV5-4
size: once
DNA: TGTGCCAGCAGCCCCGTGGACACGCACTATGGCTACACCTTC
CDR3: CASSPVDTHYGYTF

D: -
J: TRBJ2-3
V: TRBV7-6
size: -
DNA: TGTGCCAGCAGCTTGATGAACGTAGATACGCAGTATTTT
CDR3: CASSLMNVDTQYF

D: -
J: TRBJ2-7
V: TRBV10-3
size: -
DNA: TGTGCCATCAGCCGGAGTGGGAGCTACGAGCAGTACTTC
CDR3: CAISRSGSYEQYF

D: -
J: TRBJ2-2
V: TRBV4-1
size: few
DNA: TGCGCCAGCAGCCAAGACCCCTTTAGGGCCGGGGAGCTGTTTTTT
CDR3: CASSQDPFRAGELFF

D: -
J: TRBJ2-3
V: TRBV7-9
size: -
DNA: TGTGCCAGCAGCTTAGTTTTGGGGAATACGCAGTATTTT
CDR3: CASSLVLGNTQYF

D: -
J: TRBJ1-1
V: TRBV19
size: -
DNA: TGTGCCAGTAGTAAACCCCCCTCTAAAGGGGGGAGAACTGAAGCTTTCTTT
CDR3: CASSKPPSKGGRTEAFF

D: -
J: TRBJ1-2
V: TRBV7-9
size: -
DNA: TGTGCCAACACAAAGGTCGGGGGGTCGAATGGCTACACCTTC
CDR3: CANTKVGGSNGYTF

D: TRBD1
J: TRBJ1-1
V: TRBV10-3
size: -
DNA: TGTGCCGCCAGGACAGGGGACGGGGTGGGGGAAGCTTTCTTT
CDR3: CAARTGDGVGEAFF

D: -
J: TRBJ1-2
V: TRBV9
size: -
DNA: TGTGCCAGCAGCGTAGTAGACAGTAACTATGGCTACACCTTC
CDR3: CASSVVDSNYGYTF

D: -
J: TRBJ1-4
V: TRBV11-2
size: -
DNA: TGTGCCAGCAGCTTAGAGAGGTTTAATGAAAAACTGTTTTTT
CDR3: CASSLERFNEKLFF

D: TRBD1
J: TRBJ1-5
V: TRBV29-1
size: -
DNA: TGCAGCGGGGGGACAGGGAGGGATCAGCCCCAGCATTTT
CDR3: CSGGTGRDQPQHF

D: -
J: TRBJ2-2
V: TRBV4-1
size: -
DNA: TGCGCCAGCAGTCTCGTTCGGGGGACTGGGGAGCTGTTTTTT
CDR3: CASSLVRGTGELFF